This TCR beta chain was recovered during a study of vaccination and CD4 T cells after COVID-19. Background on the study: For each participant, vaccination comprised two doses of either the BNT162b2 or the mRNA-1273 vaccine. Stimuli were overlapping spike peptide pools of SARS-CoV-2 and three common cold coronaviruses (HCoV-NL63, HCoV-OC43, HCoV-229E).

Oncomine TCR Beta short-read sequencing was applied to DNA from cultured CD4+ T cells. From cultured CD4+ T cells, genomic DNA was extracted. MiXCR, applied by TCRdb to the PCR reads, yields one record per CDR3 protein. Of 3,000 to 4,500 distinct CDR3 sequences detected, around 19% appear once; the ten largest clones hold approximately 27%. Germline lookup yields CDR1 DFQATT and CDR2 SNEGSKA (reference sequence). The junction had 9 bases not matched to a gene; V was cut back by 1 base and J by 6 bases. The CDR3 has 16 residues. Treatment meaning: roughly ten-day PBMC culture with coronavirus spike peptide pools or control peptides (ViraFEST assay). Notes on this clonotype: Antigen: not known.

Sequenced input: CD4+ T cells from blood, cultured in vitro. This TCR was recovered from a human donor who had recovered from COVID-19. The chain joins TRBV20-1 to TRBJ2-1, with 10 nucleotides matching TRBD1. The CDR3 nucleotides read TGCAGTGCTAGAGGCACGACAGGGGGCTTTGTCAATGAGCAGTTCTTC. It encodes CSARGTTGGFVNEQFF.